This T cell receptor beta chain derives from a study of identical twins. Study-level results: Twins shared out-of-frame alpha sequences with excess low generation probability. Models predicted too little out-of-frame TCR alpha sharing in monozygotic twins. The authors drew conclusions from cross-sectional statistical analysis rather than following the same donors.

Germline V gene sequence: CDR1 DFQATT, CDR2 SNEGSKA (reference sequence). The CDR3 is 14 residues long. The V gene lost 7 bases and the J gene lost 1 base, with 13 bases spanning the gap. The table lists this clonotype with a few counts. Its specificity is unknown. A template switching step contributed a universal primer site, while unique molecular identifiers were present in the cDNA. Each CDR3 protein is one row after TCRdb ran MiXCR on the 5' RACE reads. The data hold 350,000 to 450,000 distinct CDR3 sequences, with 18% observed a single time. This TCR was sampled from a man aged 50 to 59 in good health. The gene calls are TRBV20-1 and TRBJ2-2, with D perhaps TRBD2 (6 bases). Sequencing was carried out using naive T cells sorted from blood. CDR3: CSVSRGLNTGELFF. For the CDR3, the DNA is TGCAGTGTCTCCCGGGGGTTGAACACCGGGGAGCTGTTTTTT.